These T cell receptor beta chains were read from a single sample in a study of PD-1 blockade in classical Hodgkin lymphoma. This table comes from immunoSEQ multiplex PCR, and its TCRdb copy is limited to in-frame clones, with some not included. The data hold about 46,000 clones, with around three quarters observed a single time. The sequencing here drew on peripheral blood mononuclear cells (PBMCs), taken before the second cycle of nivolumab. Receptor source: a human donor with classical Hodgkin lymphoma. The CDR3 runs from the conserved cysteine through the conserved F or W. Size is stated for part of the rows, as once, few or many counts, or as a class when the clone is expanded.

size: NA
V: TRBV9
CDR3: CASSRKLKTPNYGYTF

size: once
V: TRBV27
CDR3: CASSPPDNEKLFF

size: NA
V: TRBV28
CDR3: CASSPMTGRGTEAFF

size: NA
V: TRBV4-3
CDR3: CASSRRTSGGVGEQFF

size: NA
V: TRBV27
CDR3: CASSLAGGPLEQYF

size: NA
V: TRBV7-2
CDR3: CASSLGGYEKLFF

size: NA
V: TRBV5-1
CDR3: CASSLEGRGHEGYGYTF

size: NA
V: TRBV2
CDR3: CASTSDRGLPYGYTF

size: NA
V: TRBV10-3
CDR3: CAITGTGGIYNEQFF

size: once
V: TRBV15
CDR3: CATSARVGRGEKLFF

size: NA
V: TRBV9
CDR3: CASSASGFGEQYF

size: NA
V: TRBV5-8
CDR3: CASSLPGRTYEQYF

size: NA
V: TRBV7-2
CDR3: CASSLGPGAYEQYF

size: NA
V: TRBV6-1
CDR3: CASRPLGDEQFF

size: NA
V: TRBV28
CDR3: CASSPGRHTVQYF

size: NA
V: TRBV28
CDR3: CASSVRPRMMEKLFF

size: once
V: TRBV6-6
CDR3: CASSYQRGAYEQYF

size: NA
V: TRBV4-2
CDR3: CASSQGDTGGRSGELFF

size: NA
V: TRBV9
CDR3: CASSVGRGSLNSGNTIYF

size: NA
V: TRBV9
CDR3: CASSVDPGTNQETQYF

size: NA
V: TRBV6-1
CDR3: CASRTPATDTQYF

size: NA
V: TRBV10-1
CDR3: CAPIPGGDSYEQYF

size: NA
V: TRBV5-1
CDR3: CASSFDPPLKYF

size: NA
V: TRBV30
CDR3: CAWSEDRPNNSPLHF

size: NA
V: TRBV19
CDR3: CASSPHTLTNEKLFF

size: few
V: TRBV27
CDR3: CASSSTPGTTYEQYF

size: medium-sized
V: TRBV7-8
CDR3: CASSWRNTEAFF

size: once
V: TRBV29-1
CDR3: CSVGQAGNTIYF

size: NA
V: TRBV5-4
CDR3: CASSLPSSGLRGNEQFF

size: NA
V: TRBV11-1
CDR3: CASSGENQPQHF

size: NA
V: TRBV5-4
CDR3: CASSFTRGNTGELFF

size: NA
V: TRBV2
CDR3: CASSGIENIQYF

size: NA
V: TRBV27
CDR3: CASRATRVSNQPQHF

size: NA
V: TRBV7-6
CDR3: CASSLDAEAVGYEQYF

size: NA
V: TRBV10-3
CDR3: CAISGFSGTGGNYGYTF

size: NA
V: TRBV4-2
CDR3: CASSQESSLSYEQYF

size: few
V: TRBV19
CDR3: CASSMGGRNGQEQFF

size: NA
V: TRBV5-1
CDR3: CASSLGGRAGDTQYF

size: few
V: TRBV10-3
CDR3: CAISNREATDSPLHF

size: few
V: TRBV10-3
CDR3: CAISEPVVMNTEAFF

size: NA
V: TRBV5-1
CDR3: CASRLTGTKSYEQYF

size: NA
V: TRBV12-5
CDR3: CASGWFGATQYF

size: NA
V: TRBV9
CDR3: CASSVVPGAGGSQYF

size: NA
V: TRBV10-3
CDR3: CAISERQKDSPLHF

size: NA
V: TRBV19
CDR3: CASSIGTAVTYEQYF

size: medium-sized
V: TRBV5-6
CDR3: CASSLQEDDTIYF

size: once
V: TRBV30
CDR3: CAWSVGGAAYEQYF

size: NA
V: TRBV4-3
CDR3: CASSHSLAFQETQYF

size: once
V: TRBV7-9
CDR3: CASSLHRAGETQYF

size: NA
V: TRBV6-1
CDR3: CASSEVLGVGAKNIQYF

size: NA
V: TRBV30
CDR3: CAWSVAGDQPQHF

size: few
V: TRBV13
CDR3: CASSLAGQSKQYF

size: once
V: TRBV7-9
CDR3: CASSRPGQGKDGELFF